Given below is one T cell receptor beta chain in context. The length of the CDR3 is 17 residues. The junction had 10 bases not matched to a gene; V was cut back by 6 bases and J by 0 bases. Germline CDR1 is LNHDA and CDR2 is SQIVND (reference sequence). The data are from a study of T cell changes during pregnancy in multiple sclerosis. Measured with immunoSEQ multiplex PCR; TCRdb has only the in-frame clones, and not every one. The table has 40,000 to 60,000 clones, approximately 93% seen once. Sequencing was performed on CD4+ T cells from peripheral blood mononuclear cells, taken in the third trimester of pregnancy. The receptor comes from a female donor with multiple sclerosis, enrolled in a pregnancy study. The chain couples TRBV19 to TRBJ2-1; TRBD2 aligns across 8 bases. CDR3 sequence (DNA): TGTGCCAGTAGGAGGCTAGCGGGCGATAGCTCCTACAATGAGCAGTTCTTC. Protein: CASRRLAGDSSYNEQFF.